The TCR beta chain described here comes from a study of T-cell memory formation after mild COVID-19. Study observations and caveats: Contracting CD8+ clones were enriched in EMRA, CD4+ mainly in CM and EM.

TCRdb analysed the 5' RACE reads with MiXCR anew, one entry per CDR3 protein. The sample consists of hundreds of thousands of distinct CDR3 sequences, around a quarter of them appearing once. About this clonotype: The antigen is unknown.

The CDR3 spans 13 residues. Germline trimming cut 7 bases from V and 4 bases from J; bases unmatched to any gene: 5. Per the germline V gene, CDR1 is SGHTA and CDR2 is FQGTGA. The chain is built from TRBV7-3 and TRBJ1-1; 8 nucleotides align to TRBD1. Sample: PBMCs or a T cell subset sorted from them (not recorded which). The origin of this receptor is an adult woman who had mild COVID-19 (a few samples of this study predate the infection). Cell type and time point are not known. CDR3 residues: CASKMDRATEAFF. In nucleotides, the CDR3 is TGTGCCAGCAAGATGGACAGGGCCACTGAAGCTTTCTTT.